This note documents a single T cell receptor (beta chain) sequence. This clone's antigen is unknown. No base qualities exist here, and no much larger clone lies one base off it. Library preparation employed the immunoSEQ multiplex PCR assay. As stored in TCRdb, this immuneACCESS dataset retains in-frame rearrangements with V and J assigned. A fraction of the clones does not appear; measured against another copy, unresolved V genes explain less than half of the discrepancy, and the remainder lacks a known reason. Within this sample are some 150,000 clones, with 92% of them counted one time only. Of the sample, approximately 1.4% falls within the top ten clones. The data belong to a study of CD4+ T cells in melanoma (dated by TCRdb to 2021 to 2024). About the investigation overall: Neoantigen-specific CD4+ T cells in human melanoma were investigated in the study.

The donors were melanoma patients. Overall study results and their limits: Neoantigen-specific CD4+ T cells in melanoma were reported to have a range of differentiation states. The report described a correlation between neoantigen-specific CD4+ T cells and the function of CD8+ T cells, macrophages and B cells.

This TCR derives from a human donor with melanoma.

The CDR3 reads CASSLHPPASGGLSYNEQFF. The DNA sequence is given as TGTGCCAGCAGCTTACACCCCCCGGCTAGCGGGGGGCTCTCCTACAATGAGCAGTTCTTC. This chain is built from TRBV7-3 and TRBJ2-1; 11 bases in the junction line up with TRBD2. Via the germline V gene, CDR1 is SGHTA and CDR2 FQGTGA. V loses 2 bases at its end and J loses 0 bases; junction bases beyond the gene matches: 12. The CDR3 runs 20 amino acids, cysteine and phenylalanine included. The only DNA kept is the CDR3, 60 bases in frame from the first base.